This T cell receptor beta chain was profiled in a study of cytomegalovirus exposure and HLA in healthy donors. The PCR was carried out with 60 Vbeta primers and 13 Jbeta primers. Clones were sequenced by immunoSEQ multiplex PCR, and TCRdb holds only the in-frame ones, with some missing. This sample has 150,000 to 200,000 clones; approximately 81% occur once, and the top ten carry about 0.76%. This clone was seen a single time. The germline V gene encodes CDR1 SNHLY and CDR2 FYNNEI. The CDR3 spans 14 residues. The J gene is TRBJ2-5, the V gene TRBV2; D is ambiguous. The J call may be incorrect, as the DNA end agrees better with TRBJ2-7. The specimen sequenced was PBMCs. This receptor was identified in a woman aged 18-30 years in good health and CMV-seronegative. The CDR3: CASTQAGNTYEQYF. The CDR3 bases are TGTGCCAGCACCCAAGCAGGTAATACCTACGAGCAGTACTTC.